The clone carrying this T cell receptor beta chain showed up just a few times. The antigen is unknown. This specimen comes from a study of cytomegalovirus exposure and HLA in healthy donors. Whole-study results and caveats: Common viral pathogens seemed, in a later analysis, to connect with several of the most significant clusters. Presence/absence analyses took donor sequencing depth as roughly uniform.

The V and J ends lost 1 base and 0 bases respectively, with 8 bases between them. The germline V gene has CDR1 MGHRA and CDR2 YSYEKL. The CDR3 length is 15 residues. A multiplex PCR was run with 60 Vbeta primers and 13 Jbeta primers. The method was immunoSEQ multiplex PCR; TCRdb's version includes in-frame clones alone and lacks a portion of them. The table shows fewer than 150,000 clones, with around 77% occurring only once. The specimen sequenced was PBMCs. This receptor was obtained from a man over 45 in good health and CMV-seronegative. The chain is built from TRBV4-1 and TRBJ2-3; D call uncertain. The CDR3 DNA is TGCGCCAGCAGCCAAGGGTCCGGGAGCACAGATACGCAGTATTTT. This sequence encodes CASSQGSGSTDTQYF.